Described below is a single T cell receptor (beta chain) sequence and its context. What it binds is unknown. This sample is drawn from a study of brain metastases from non-small cell lung cancer. Study-wide results and caveats: Brain metastases had lower T-cell infiltration than primary tumors. T-cell clones appeared expanded in 64% of brain metastases relative to matched primary tumors. Brain metastases shared most TCR repertoire with primaries, with sparse T cells.

With 4 bases clipped from V and 0 bases from J, the junction kept 2 bases outside the gene matches. The CDR3 loop spans 15 amino acids. CDR1 is LNHDA, CDR2 SQIVND, per germline (reference sequence). TCRdb keeps only in-frame clones here, not all; method: immunoSEQ multiplex PCR. The sample includes approximately 5,000 clones, roughly 85% of them seen just once. Material: primary lung tumor tissue. The source of this sequence is a donor over 35 with non-small cell lung cancer. This rearrangement joins TRBV19 to TRBJ2-1; the match to TRBD2 covers 8 bases. CDR3 bases: TGTGCCAGTAGTAGTGCGGGGGGCTCCTACAATGAGCAGTTCTTC. It specifies CASSSAGGSYNEQFF.